The sequence of this TCR beta chain was determined in a study of blood T cell repertoires in COVID-19. Overall study context: PBMCs, B-cell-depleted T cells, or T cells were the source of the cDNA or gDNA that made up the material.

Method: immunoSEQ multiplex PCR; TCRdb's copy keeps in-frame clones and lacks some. The sample holds 220,000 or so clones; around 90% are singletons and the top ten take 5.5% to 8%. The TCR was taken from a man aged 55-75 years who had recovered from COVID-19. Material: peripheral blood.

The CDR3 loop is CASSLEREGFF. The CDR3 region has the DNA TGTGCCAGCAGCTTAGAGCGGGAGGGGTTCTTC. The V call is TRBV7-6, the J call TRBJ2-1; TRBD2 matches at 10 bases. The CDR3 contains 11 residues. V lost 1 base to trimming and J lost 15 bases; unmatched junction nucleotides: 0. CDR1 SGHVS and CDR2 FNYEAQ come from the germline V gene.